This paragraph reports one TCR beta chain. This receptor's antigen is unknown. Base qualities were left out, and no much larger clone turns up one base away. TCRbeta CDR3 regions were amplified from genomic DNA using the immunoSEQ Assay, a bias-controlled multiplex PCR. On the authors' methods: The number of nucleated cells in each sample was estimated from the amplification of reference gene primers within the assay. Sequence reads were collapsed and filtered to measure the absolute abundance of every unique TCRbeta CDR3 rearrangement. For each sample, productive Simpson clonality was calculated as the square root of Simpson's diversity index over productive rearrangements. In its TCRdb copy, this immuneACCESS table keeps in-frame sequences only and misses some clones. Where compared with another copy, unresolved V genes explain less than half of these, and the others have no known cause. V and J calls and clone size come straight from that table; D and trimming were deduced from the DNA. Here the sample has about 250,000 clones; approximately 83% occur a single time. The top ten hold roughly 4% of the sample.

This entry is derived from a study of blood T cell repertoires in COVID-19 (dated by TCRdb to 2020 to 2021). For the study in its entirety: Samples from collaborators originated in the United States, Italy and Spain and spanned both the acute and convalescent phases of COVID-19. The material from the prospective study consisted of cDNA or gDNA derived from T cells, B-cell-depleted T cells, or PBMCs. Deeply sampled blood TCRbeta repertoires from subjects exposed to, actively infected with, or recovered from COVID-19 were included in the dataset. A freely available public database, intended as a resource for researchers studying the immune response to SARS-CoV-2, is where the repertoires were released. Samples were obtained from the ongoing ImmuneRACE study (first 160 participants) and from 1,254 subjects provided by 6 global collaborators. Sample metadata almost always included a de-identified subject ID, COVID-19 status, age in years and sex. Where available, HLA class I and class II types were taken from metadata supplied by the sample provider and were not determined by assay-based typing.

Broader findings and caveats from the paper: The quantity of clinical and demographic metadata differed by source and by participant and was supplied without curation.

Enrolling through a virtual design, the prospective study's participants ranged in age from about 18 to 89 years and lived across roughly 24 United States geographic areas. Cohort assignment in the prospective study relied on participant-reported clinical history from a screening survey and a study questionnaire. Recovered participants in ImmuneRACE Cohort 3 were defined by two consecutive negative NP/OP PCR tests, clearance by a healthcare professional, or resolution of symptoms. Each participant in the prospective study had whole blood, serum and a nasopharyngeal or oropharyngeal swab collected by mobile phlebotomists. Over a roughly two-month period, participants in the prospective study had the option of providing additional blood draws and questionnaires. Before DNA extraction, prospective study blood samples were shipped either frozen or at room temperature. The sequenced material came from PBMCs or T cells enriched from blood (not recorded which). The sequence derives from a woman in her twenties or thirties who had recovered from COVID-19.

The nucleotides are TGCGCCAGCAGCCAAGATACAGGGGGGTTTTACAATGAGCAGTTCTTC. This codes for CASSQDTGGFYNEQFF. The sequence joins TRBV4-1 to TRBJ2-1; TRBD1 matches 8 bases in the middle. For CDR1 and CDR2, the germline V gene lists MGHRA and YSYEKL. Compared with germline, V lacks 0 bases and J lacks 4 bases; bases without a gene match: 5. The CDR3 covers 16 residues, taking in both the cysteine and the phenylalanine. Just CDR3 DNA is preserved here, 48 bases in frame from base 1.